Many counts were recorded for the clone carrying this T cell receptor beta chain. The antigen remains unidentified. This sample is part of a study of T cell repertoires in cytomegalovirus infection. The wider study: Alongside well-studied HLA-B-restricted CMV epitopes, recently identified HLA-C-restricted CMV epitopes were also used. Indicated by public TCR beta signatures were CMV infection and matching HLA type.

In TCRdb, the reads were re-called with MiXCR into one record per CDR3 protein. The table has some 920,000 distinct CDR3 sequences, 31% seen once. Study-wide points: The response measured ex vivo was dominated by TCR beta clonotypes (HLA-C-restricted and CMV-specific). Frequencies of public TCR beta families were cumulated, and this identified carriers of CMV plus the relevant HLA.

Germline-derived CDR1 and CDR2 are SGHTA and FQGNSA. Trimming stripped 3 bases from V and 2 bases from J, with 4 bases between. CDR3 size: 12 residues. The sequencing used cultured CD8+ T cells from PBMCs, collected from culture after CMV antigen stimulation. The V and J genes are TRBV7-2 and TRBJ1-2; D is unresolved. The sequence came from a human donor in good health (CMV status not recorded). Some clones in this sample may be carry-over from other donors' samples. CDR3 region: CASSFRNYGYTF. CDR3 nucleotides: TGTGCCAGCAGCTTTAGAAACTATGGCTACACCTTC.